What follows are 30 T cell receptor beta chains derived from one specimen sequenced in a study of regulatory T cells in long-lasting Graves disease. The time point denotes: newly diagnosed GD, antithyroid drugs for less than 3 months. From RNA extracted from PBMCs, the TCR library was made. With iRepertoire HTBI primers and Arm-PCR of CDR3 regions, TCR beta libraries were built. TCRdb re-called the multiplex PCR reads with MiXCR, one entry per CDR3 protein. This table holds some 490,000 distinct CDR3 sequences, around 13% found once. This sample also belongs to another study, concerning T cells in Graves' hyperthyroidism and ophthalmopathy.

Source: peripheral blood mononuclear cells (PBMCs), taken at new diagnosis, from a patient treated with antithyroid drugs. The receptors stem from a woman aged 25 to 39 with Graves disease.

The V gene is TRBV5-1, the J gene TRBJ2-5; D is ambiguous. The V and J ends lost 5 bases and 1 base respectively, with 9 bases between them. This CDR3 is 13 amino acids long. CDR1 and CDR2 from the germline V gene are SGHRS and YFSETQ. In DNA form, the CDR3 reads TGCGCCAGCAGTAACATTCCCCAAGAGACCCAGTACTTC. As protein: CASSNIPQETQYF. Variable domain in full (rest from reference TRBV5-1 and TRBJ2-5): KAGVTQTPRYLIKTRGQQVTLSCSPISGHRSVSWYQQTPGQGLQFLFEYFSETQRNKGNFPGRFSGRQFSNSRSEMNVSTLELGDSALYLCASSNIPQETQYFGPGTRLLVL.

The sample holds many counts of this clonotype. The chain combines TRBV29-1 with TRBJ1-1; 11 bases are shared with TRBD1. This CDR3 spans 14 amino acids. Germline CDR1 SQVTM, CDR2 ANQGSEA. J was trimmed by 7 bases and V by 2 bases; bases with no gene match: 6. DNA of the CDR3: TGCAGCGTTGAACCCGGACAGGGGGCAAATGAAGCTTTCTTT. It is translated as CSVEPGQGANEAFF.

This clonotype was seen ten or more times. V usage is TRBV29-1 and J usage is TRBJ2-3, with a weak D call TRBD1 (5 bases). The CDR3 extends over 12 amino acids. The germline V gene encodes CDR1 SQVTM and CDR2 ANQGSEA. V lost 2 bases to trimming and J lost 9 bases, with 12 bases between them. CDR3 in amino acids: CSVEPRVGTQYF. For the CDR3, the DNA is TGCAGCGTTGAACCCAGGGTTGGGACGCAGTATTTT.

This clonotype was observed at least ten times. The rearrangement joins TRBV24-1 to TRBJ2-1; TRBD2 matches 12 bases. Germline V gene lookup returns CDR1 KGHDR and CDR2 SFDVKD. With 9 bases clipped from V and 7 bases from J, the junction kept 12 bases outside the gene matches. This CDR3 is built from 16 residues. The CDR3 is CATEIPSGRARNEQFF. DNA of the CDR3: TGTGCCACCGAAATTCCTAGCGGGAGGGCCAGGAATGAGCAGTTCTTC.

This clonotype was counted ten times or more. The rearrangement joins TRBV7-2 to TRBJ1-4; D remains unclear. Looked up from germline, CDR1 is SGHTA and CDR2 is FQGNSA. V was pared by 10 bases and J by 8 bases, with 8 bases between. The CDR3 extends over 10 amino acids. The CDR3 bases are TGTGCCACCGTGGGGGAAAAACTGTTTTTT. Encoded protein: CATVGEKLFF.

The table lists this clonotype with many counts. The chain employs TRBV19 and TRBJ1-1; unclear D gene. CDR3 length: 13 amino acids. Germline V CDR1 and CDR2: LNHDA, SQIVND (reference sequence). The V gene lost 4 bases and the J gene lost 2 bases, with 8 bases spanning the gap. CDR3 in amino acids: CASSNPDNTEAFF. CDR3 DNA sequence: TGTGCCAGTAGTAATCCGGACAACACTGAAGCTTTCTTT. Full variable domain (missing parts from reference TRBV19 and TRBJ1-1): DGGITQSPKYLFRKEGQNVTLSCEQNLNHDAMYWYRQDPGQGLRLIYYSQIVNDFQKGDIAEGYSVSREKKESFPLTVTSAQKNPTAFYLCASSNPDNTEAFFGQGTRLTVV.

Comments on this clonotype: The junction does not match germline at one end; this may be a read error. The chain combines TRBV28 with TRBJ1-1; no definite D call. This CDR3 is 13 amino acids long. Germline-derived CDR1 and CDR2 are MDHEN and SYDVKM. DNA for the CDR3: TGTACCAGCAGAATACAAGGGAACACTGAAGCTTTCTTT. Residues: CTSRIQGNTEAFF.

V gene TRBV29-1 combines with J gene TRBJ2-7, with D hard to call. The CDR3 runs 12 residues. V was trimmed by 4 bases and J by 3 bases, leaving 10 bases between them. Germline lookup yields CDR1 SQVTM and CDR2 ANQGSEA. CDR3 protein: CSVGTGFYEQYF. CDR3 nucleotide sequence: TGCAGCGTTGGTACCGGGTTCTACGAGCAGTACTTC.

This clonotype was detected a few times. The V call is TRBV20-1, the J call TRBJ1-2; D gene unclear. V was clipped by 3 bases and J by 4 bases, with 12 bases between them. There are 13 residues in the CDR3. From germline, CDR1 is DFQATT and CDR2 SNEGSKA (reference sequence). This CDR3 is CSASYVTPYGYTF. CDR3 nucleotide sequence: TGCAGTGCTAGTTACGTAACTCCCTATGGCTACACCTTC.

This clonotype came up many times. The V and J genes are TRBV20-1 and TRBJ2-3; no clear D. Per the germline V gene, CDR1 is DFQATT and CDR2 is SNEGSKA (reference sequence). CDR3 length equals 13 residues. Trimming cost V 0 bases and J 1 base, with 5 bases left between them. DNA of the CDR3: TGCAGTGCTAGAGATCCGGGCACAGATACGCAGTATTTT. It specifies CSARDPGTDTQYF.

The sample holds many counts of this clonotype. The chain employs TRBV20-1 and TRBJ2-5; 8 bases are shared with TRBD1. Germline V gene lookup returns CDR1 DFQATT and CDR2 SNEGSKA (reference sequence). The CDR3 runs 13 residues. V lost 1 base, J lost 4 bases, and 2 bases stayed unmatched. This chain's CDR3 is CSARGTGRETQYF. Written as DNA, the CDR3 is TGCAGTGCTAGAGGGACAGGGAGAGAGACCCAGTACTTC.

The sample holds many counts of this clonotype. The gene calls are TRBV9 and TRBJ1-6, with D possibly matching TRBD1 (5 bases). Germline V CDR1 and CDR2: SGDLS, YYNGEE. The CDR3 is 14 residues long. V lost 0 bases and J lost 6, with 7 bases in between. This CDR3 is CASSVGGPNSPLHF. The DNA of the CDR3 is TGTGCCAGCAGCGTAGGGGGACCTAATTCACCCCTCCACTTT.

This clonotype was seen many times. The chain joins TRBV15 to TRBJ2-7, with 10 nucleotides matching TRBD2. The ends lost 0 bases at V and 5 bases at J; junction bases unmatched: 10. This CDR3 spans 17 amino acids. Per germline, CDR1 LNHNV and CDR2 YYDKDF (reference sequence). The CDR3 sequence: CATSRDQGAGGFHEQYF. CDR3 DNA sequence: TGTGCCACCAGCAGAGATCAAGGAGCGGGAGGGTTCCACGAGCAGTACTTC.

This clonotype appeared many times. The chain employs TRBV7-2 and TRBJ2-3, with D possibly being TRBD2 (7 bases). Germline loops: CDR1 SGHTA, CDR2 FQGNSA. The CDR3 has 16 amino acids. Deletions cut 7 bases from V and 2 bases from J, with 19 bases between. CDR3 sequence reads: CASNRGGGPYTDTQYF. DNA for the CDR3: TGTGCCAGCAACAGAGGGGGAGGGCCCTACACAGATACGCAGTATTTT.

This clonotype was observed at least ten times. The CDR3 bases are TGTGCCAGCAGCCTCCGCTCGAACGAGCAGTACTTC. It translates to CASSLRSNEQYF. The chain joins TRBV5-8 to TRBJ2-7; D gene unclear. Trimming cost V 4 bases and J 5 bases, with 10 bases left between them. Per germline, CDR1 SGHTS and CDR2 YDEGEE. CDR3 length equals 12 residues.

This clonotype was seen many times. This rearrangement joins TRBV15 to TRBJ1-1; the D gene is possibly TRBD1 (5 bases). The CDR3 is 14 residues long. Germline lookup yields CDR1 LNHNV and CDR2 YYDKDF (reference sequence). V gave up 5 bases and J gave up 7 bases, with 17 bases separating them. CDR3 sequence: CATSGGTYNREAFF. In DNA form, the CDR3 reads TGTGCCACCAGCGGCGGGACCTATAACCGTGAAGCTTTCTTT.

CDR3 residues: CASSRGGPGEQYF. The CDR3 DNA reads TGTGCCAGCTCCCGGGGAGGGCCGGGAGAGCAGTACTTC. J is TRBJ2-7 and V is TRBV5-4; 7 nucleotides line up with TRBD2. The ends lost 7 bases at V and 7 bases at J; junction bases unmatched: 11. Germline V gives CDR1 SGHNT, CDR2 YYREEE (reference sequence). This CDR3 has 13 residues.

This clonotype was observed many times. In DNA, the CDR3 is TGCGCCAGCACCCCGGACACAGGGTTTACTGAAGCTTTCTTT. Protein sequence: CASTPDTGFTEAFF. The V gene is TRBV5-1, the J gene TRBJ1-1, with D tentatively TRBD1 (6 bases). Trimming cost V 6 bases and J 5 bases, with 17 bases left between them. This CDR3 contains 14 residues. Germline V gene data show CDR1 as SGHRS and CDR2 as YFSETQ.

The CDR3 DNA sequence: TGCAGTGCTAGAAACCCTAGCGGGACTACCTACGAGCAGTACTTC. Its translation is CSARNPSGTTYEQYF. This chain links TRBV20-1 with TRBJ2-7, with 9 nucleotides matching TRBD2. Germline CDR1 is DFQATT and CDR2 is SNEGSKA (reference sequence). The CDR3 extends over 15 amino acids. J was trimmed by 2 bases and V by 2 bases; bases with no gene match: 7.

The chain combines TRBV13 with TRBJ2-1, with D tentatively TRBD2 (5 bases). This CDR3 spans 16 amino acids. Germline CDR1 PRHDT, CDR2 FYEKMQ (reference sequence). V was trimmed by 1 base and J by 0 bases, leaving 10 bases between them. The DNA of the CDR3 is TGTGCCAGCAGCTTAGAAAGCGGCGACTCCTACAATGAGCAGTTCTTC. Translating it yields CASSLESGDSYNEQFF.

A word on this clonotype: It differs at one base from a far larger clone, so likely a read error. The V call is TRBV2, the J call TRBJ2-1; 7 bases map to TRBD2. CDR1 SNHLY and CDR2 FYNNEI come from the germline V gene. This CDR3 is 15 amino acids long. After removal of 2 bases from V and 10 bases from J, the junction contained 11 bases not matched to a gene. The CDR3 nucleotides read TGTGCCAGCAGTGAATCGTGGAGAGGGGACTACGAGCAGTTCTTC. Translating gives CASSESWRGDYEQFF.

In its sample, this clonotype was seen many times. The chain links TRBV3-1 to TRBJ2-2; tentative D call: TRBD2 (6 bases). This CDR3 region has 13 residues. Trimming cost V 1 base and J 10 bases, with 10 bases left between them. The V gene's germline CDR1 is LGHDT and CDR2 YNNKEL (reference sequence). This CDR3 is CASSQGGVVELFF. CDR3 nucleotides: TGTGCCAGCAGCCAAGGGGGGGTGGTGGAGCTGTTTTTT.

This clonotype has a count of ten or more. The CDR3 bases are TGTGCCAGCAGTTGGGTGGTGGCGGTAACAGATACGCAGTATTTT. It yields the protein CASSWVVAVTDTQYF. The chain is built from TRBV12-3 or TRBV12-4 and TRBJ2-3, with D uncertain. There are 15 residues in the CDR3. Trimming cost V 4 bases and J 3 bases, with 14 bases left between them.

Many counts were recorded for this clonotype. V is TRBV29-1 and J is TRBJ2-5; 13 bases line up with TRBD2. The CDR3 is made up of 16 amino acids. With V trimmed by 6 bases and J by 4 bases, 11 bases remained unmatched. CDR1 and CDR2 from the germline V gene are SQVTM and ANQGSEA. CDR3 region: CSVVGLAGEDIETQYF. In nucleotides, the CDR3 is TGCAGCGTCGTAGGACTAGCGGGAGAGGATATAGAGACCCAGTACTTC.

This clonotype was seen repeatedly, ten times or more. V and J are TRBV29-1 and TRBJ2-7; 12 bases align to TRBD2. This CDR3 has 13 residues. Trimming at V came to 7 bases and at J to 2 bases, leaving 3 bases not matched to a gene. The germline CDR1 and CDR2 sequences are SQVTM and ANQGSEA. The CDR3 reads CSARLAGAYEQYF. In DNA, the CDR3 is TGCAGCGCACGACTAGCGGGGGCCTACGAGCAGTACTTC.

This clonotype was seen many times. The chain employs TRBV7-9 and TRBJ2-1, with TRBD1 matching over 8 bases. The CDR3 has 15 residues. V lost 5 bases, J lost 5 bases, and 8 bases stayed unmatched. Germline V lookup: CDR1 SEHNR, CDR2 FQNEAQ (reference sequence). This chain's CDR3 is CASSAGTGPHNEQFF. The CDR3 bases are TGTGCCAGCAGCGCCGGGACAGGCCCCCACAATGAGCAGTTCTTC.

This clonotype was counted many times. V is TRBV2 and J is TRBJ2-1; 9 bases are shared with TRBD2. Losses at the gene ends were 2 bases for V and 8 bases for J; bases not matched to a gene: 10. Germline CDR1 and CDR2: SNHLY and FYNNEI. The CDR3 loop spans 16 amino acids. Written as DNA, the CDR3 is TGTGCCAGCAGTGAAAGGTGGCGGGAGGGCCGTTATGAGCAGTTCTTC. As protein: CASSERWREGRYEQFF. Full variable domain (missing parts from reference TRBV2 and TRBJ2-1): EPEVTQTPSHQVTQMGQEVILRCVPISNHLYFYWYRQILGQKVEFLVSFYNNEISEKSEIFDDQFSVERPDGSNFTLKIRSTKLEDSAMYFCASSERWREGRYEQFFGPGTRLTVL.

This clonotype has only a few counts. The genes are TRBV2 and TRBJ2-2; 9 bases map to TRBD1. The V and J ends lost 2 bases and 6 bases, in that order; junction bases with no gene match: 7. The germline V gene encodes CDR1 SNHLY and CDR2 FYNNEI. CDR3 length: 16 residues. This chain's CDR3 is CASSERGTGRAGELFF. The CDR3 nucleotides read TGTGCCAGCAGTGAAAGGGGGACAGGGCGCGCCGGGGAGCTGTTTTTT.

This clonotype was counted a few times. V gene TRBV12-3 or TRBV12-4 combines with J gene TRBJ2-2, with D maybe TRBD1 (5 bases). The CDR3 is 13 residues long. Trimming shortened V by 4 bases and J by 7 bases, and 10 bases separated the two germline ends. CDR3 sequence (DNA): TGTGCCAGCAGTTCTGGGGCCTTCGGGGAGCTGTTTTTT. Protein: CASSSGAFGELFF.

This clonotype was counted at least ten times. The V and J genes are TRBV5-1 and TRBJ2-7; 9 bases agree with TRBD1. V dropped 0 bases and J dropped 5; count of bases not matched to a gene: 12. This CDR3 has 17 amino acids. CDR1 and CDR2 (germline): SGHRS, YFSETQ. The CDR3, as DNA: TGCGCCAGCAGCTTGGGGGCGCGGGACAGGGTCAGGCACGAGCAGTACTTC. Protein product: CASSLGARDRVRHEQYF.